The 5 T cell receptor beta chains listed next were all sequenced from one sample in a study of CD8 T cells in Susac syndrome. Reverse transcription of roughly 0.5 to 1 ug RNA used random hexamers. TCRdb analysed the immunoSEQ multiplex PCR reads with MiXCR anew, one entry per CDR3 protein. This sample has tens of thousands of distinct CDR3 sequences, with roughly 94% found just once. Sequencing used CD8+ T cells from PBMCs. Source of these receptors: a human donor in good health.

The CDR3, as DNA: TGTGCCAGCAGCTTACCGTCCCCTGAAGCTTTCTTT. This sequence encodes CASSLPSPEAFF. V usage is TRBV11-2 and J usage is TRBJ1-1; unclear D gene. The CDR3 covers 12 residues. Germline values: CDR1 SGHAT, CDR2 FQNNGV. Trimming stripped 2 bases from V and 6 bases from J, with 7 bases between.

This clonotype was counted a few times. This chain links TRBV27 with TRBJ2-7; 7 bases fit TRBD1. The V segment lost 0 bases and the J segment 2 bases; nucleotides outside the gene matches: 4. CDR1 MNHEY and CDR2 SMNVEV come from the germline V gene (reference sequence). CDR3 length: 15 amino acids. For the CDR3, the DNA is TGTGCCAGCAGTTTATCCCCACAGGGGACCTACGAGCAGTACTTC. Residues: CASSLSPQGTYEQYF.

This chain uses TRBV11-2 with TRBJ1-1; a possible D gene is TRBD1 (6 bases). There are 16 residues in the CDR3. Germline values: CDR1 SGHAT, CDR2 FQNNGV. The V and J ends lost 7 bases and 3 bases respectively, with 21 bases between them. The CDR3 loop reads CASIYGRDTHYTEAFF. The CDR3 DNA reads as TGTGCCAGCATCTACGGACGGGACACCCACTACACTGAAGCTTTCTTT.

The chain links TRBV9 to TRBJ2-1, with D unclear. This CDR3 region has 15 residues. Germline V gives CDR1 SGDLS, CDR2 YYNGEE. The V and J ends lost 4 bases and 10 bases respectively, with 21 bases between them. The CDR3 protein is CASSPRILRPEEQFF. CDR3 nucleotide sequence: TGTGCCAGCAGCCCCAGGATCCTCCGGCCGGAGGAGCAGTTCTTC.

The chain has TRBV12-3 or TRBV12-4 and TRBJ2-1; D unclear. The CDR3 is 11 residues long. Trimming left V 5 bases short and J 6 bases short, with 5 bases between. The chain's CDR3 is CASSPGNEQFF. Here the CDR3 DNA reads TGTGCCAGCAGTCCCGGCAATGAGCAGTTCTTC.